This note documents a single T cell receptor (beta chain) sequence. The antigen it recognizes is unknown. There are no base qualities to consult, and no much larger clone falls within one base. The data belong to a study of blood T cell repertoires in COVID-19 (dated by TCRdb to 2018 to 2021). Describing the broader study: The collaborator samples originated in the United States, Italy and Spain and spanned the acute and convalescent phases of COVID-19. The prospective study material was composed of cDNA or gDNA derived from T cells, B-cell-depleted T cells, or PBMCs. Subjects who had been exposed to COVID-19, were actively infected with it, or had recovered from it provided the deeply sampled blood TCRbeta repertoires that made up the dataset. The repertoires were released in a freely available public database meant as a resource for research on the immune response to SARS-CoV-2. The samples were drawn from the first 160 participants of the ongoing ImmuneRACE study and from over a thousand subjects provided by 6 global collaborators. A de-identified subject ID, COVID-19 status, age in years and sex were almost always included in the sample metadata. HLA class I and class II types, where available, came from metadata supplied by the sample provider rather than from assay-based typing.

Results and caveats for the whole study, not just this receptor: Clinical and demographic metadata were provided uncurated, with the amount varying by source and participant.

After removal of 5 bases from V and 10 bases from J, the junction retains 10 bases not matched to a gene. CDR1 SQVTM and CDR2 ANQGSEA were looked up in the germline V gene. From cysteine to phenylalanine, the CDR3 is 12 amino acids long. The CDR3 DNA has 36 bases and is translated from base 1. Each collaborating institution followed its own protocols to collect whole blood in K2EDTA tubes. Collaborator samples were shipped for TCRbeta analysis as frozen whole blood, isolated PBMCs, or DNA extracted from either sample type. TCRbeta CDR3 regions were amplified from genomic DNA by means of the immunoSEQ Assay, a bias-controlled multiplex PCR. Turning to the authors' computational methods: The number of nucleated cells in each sample was estimated by amplification of reference gene primers within the assay. Sequence reads were collapsed and filtered to measure the absolute abundance of every unique TCRbeta CDR3 rearrangement. For each sample, productive Simpson clonality was calculated as the square root of Simpson's diversity index across productive rearrangements. This immuneACCESS table, as held by TCRdb, lists in-frame sequences with V and J called but not all clones. Of the missing ones, under half trace to an unresolved V gene in checked studies; the others have no known cause. Clone size and the V and J calls come from that table; the DNA yielded D and trimming. The sample has more than 100,000 clones on record, 82% of them singletons. The top ten hold more than 4.5% of the sample.

The receptor chain draws on TRBV29-1 and TRBJ1-2; 7 bases in between match TRBD1. This sequence was found in a woman between 65 and 79 years old with acute or convalescent COVID-19. Sample: peripheral blood. The nucleotide sequence is given as TGCAGCGTTTACAGGGGTCCTAGGGACTACACCTTC. This yields the protein CSVYRGPRDYTF. Where the CDR3 stops, the reference TRBV29-1 and TRBJ1-2 genes take over; the full variable domain is SAVISQKPSRDICQRGTSLTIQCQVDSQVTMMFWYRQQPGQSLTLIATANQGSEATYESGFVIDKFPISRPNLTFSTLTVSNMSPEDSSIYLCSVYRGPRDYTFGSGTRLTVV.